One and the same sample provided the 4 T cell receptor beta chains below, sequenced in a study of post-analysis software for immune sequencing data (dated by TCRdb to about 2015). Library creation used PCR. The data were produced on an Illumina HiSeq 2500. To reduce PCR and sequencing biases, unique molecular identifiers were incorporated into the TCR beta cDNA libraries. Through fastp at Q25 and MiXCR, TCRdb rebuilt clones from the public reads, retaining in-frame beta chains. Every distinct CDR3 protein forms one entry, paired with its most common genes and DNA. Recorded for this sample are about 430,000 distinct CDR3 sequences; over 30% of them occurred a single time. Less than 8% of the sample comes from the top ten. These receptors' antigens are unknown. Results and caveats for the whole study, not just this receptor: Patients showed significantly higher frequencies than controls for about 5 TRBV segments, among them TRBV5-6, TRBV5-1 and TRBV20-1.

The sequencing sample was made of blood. Every receptor here comes from a girl aged 2-10 years with multiple sclerosis.

This chain links TRBV5-1 with TRBJ2-7, with 11 bases identical to TRBD2. Trimming removed 4 bases from V and 7 bases from J; junction bases left unmatched: 10. Germline-derived CDR1 and CDR2 are SGHRS and YFSETQ. The CDR3 extends over 15 amino acids. The CDR3 sequence: CASSPGTSGLREQYF. In nucleotides, the CDR3 is TGCGCCAGCAGCCCCGGGACTAGCGGCTTGAGGGAGCAGTACTTC. Full variable domain (rest looked up from reference TRBV5-1 and TRBJ2-7): KAGVTQTPRYLIKTRGQQVTLSCSPISGHRSVSWYQQTPGQGLQFLFEYFSETQRNKGNFPGRFSGRQFSNSRSEMNVSTLELGDSALYLCASSPGTSGLREQYFGPGTRLTVT.

In this sample, this clonotype turned up a few times. This chain uses TRBV12-3 or TRBV12-4 with TRBJ2-1; TRBD1 aligns across 8 bases. The CDR3 sequence is 16 residues long. V shed 6 bases, J shed 3 bases, and the junction held 10 bases outside the gene matches. The CDR3 loop is CASRTGTGKNYNEQFF. The CDR3 DNA is TGTGCCAGCAGGACAGGGACAGGAAAAAACTACAATGAGCAGTTCTTC.

This clonotype was seen many times. The rearrangement joins TRBV28 to TRBJ2-7, with TRBD1 matching 7 bases. V lost 2 bases to trimming and J lost 0 bases; unmatched junction nucleotides: 4. This CDR3 has 15 amino acids. Germline V CDR1 and CDR2: MDHEN, SYDVKM. The CDR3 sequence: CASSLAAGGSYEQYF. The CDR3 DNA reads TGTGCCAGCAGTTTAGCGGCAGGGGGCTCCTACGAGCAGTACTTC.

The chain combines TRBV3-1 with TRBJ2-7, with D maybe TRBD1 (5 bases). Germline CDR1 reads LGHDT; CDR2 reads YNNKEL (reference sequence). The germline V and J ends were trimmed by 6 bases and 3 bases, with 12 bases remaining between them. This CDR3 is built from 13 residues. The CDR3 DNA reads as TGTGCCAGCAGTGATACAGGCCACTACGAGCAGTACTTC. Its protein is CASSDTGHYEQYF.